This is a list of T cell receptor beta chains from one sample in a study of cytomegalovirus exposure and HLA in healthy donors. This table comes from immunoSEQ multiplex PCR, and its TCRdb copy is limited to in-frame clones, with some not included. The sample records fewer than 120,000 clones, more than 60% being singletons. Specimen: PBMCs. These receptors were taken from a man aged 25 to 45 in good health and CMV-seropositive. CDR3s include the opening cysteine and the closing phenylalanine or tryptophan. A D gene is named only where the DNA matches it firmly. Clone size is stated in some rows and not others, as once, few, many or a class when expanded.

d_call	v_call	clone_size	j_call	cdr3_aa	cdr3_nt
NA	TRBV2	once	TRBJ2-6	CASSAYGGSGANVLTF	TGTGCCAGCAGTGCTTACGGGGGATCTGGGGCCAACGTCCTGACTTTC
TRBD1	TRBV6-5	once	TRBJ2-3	CASSREGQGGDTQYF	TGTGCCAGCAGTAGAGAGGGACAGGGGGGAGATACGCAGTATTTT
TRBD1	TRBV6-6	NA	TRBJ1-5	CASSYDGTGGQPQHF	TGTGCCAGCAGTTACGATGGGACAGGGGGTCAGCCCCAGCATTTT
NA	TRBV4-1	NA	TRBJ2-5	CASSQNRETNQETQYF	TGCGCCAGCAGCCAAAACAGGGAAACCAACCAAGAGACCCAGTACTTC
NA	TRBV27	NA	TRBJ1-3	CATRARNQGNTIYF	TGTGCCACCCGCGCGAGAAACCAGGGGAACACCATATATTTT
NA	TRBV2	NA	TRBJ2-1	CASKLRHDTEQFF	TGTGCCAGCAAACTTAGACACGACACTGAGCAGTTCTTC
TRBD2	TRBV19	NA	TRBJ2-1	CASSPIGGVVGNEQFF	TGTGCCAGTAGTCCAATCGGGGGGGTGGTCGGGAATGAGCAGTTCTTC
NA	TRBV5-1	NA	TRBJ1-6	CASSLEAAGDSPLHF	TGCGCCAGCAGCTTGGAAGCGGCAGGGGACTCACCCCTCCACTTT
NA	TRBV7-6	NA	TRBJ2-1	CASSSTNSNEQFF	TGTGCCAGCAGCTCCACTAATAGCAATGAGCAGTTCTTC
NA	TRBV30	few	TRBJ1-1	CAWSHRSGNTEAFF	TGTGCCTGGAGTCATCGTTCGGGGAACACTGAAGCTTTCTTT
NA	TRBV29-1	NA	TRBJ2-2	CSVETSNTGELFF	TGCAGCGTTGAAACATCGAACACCGGGGAGCTGTTTTTT